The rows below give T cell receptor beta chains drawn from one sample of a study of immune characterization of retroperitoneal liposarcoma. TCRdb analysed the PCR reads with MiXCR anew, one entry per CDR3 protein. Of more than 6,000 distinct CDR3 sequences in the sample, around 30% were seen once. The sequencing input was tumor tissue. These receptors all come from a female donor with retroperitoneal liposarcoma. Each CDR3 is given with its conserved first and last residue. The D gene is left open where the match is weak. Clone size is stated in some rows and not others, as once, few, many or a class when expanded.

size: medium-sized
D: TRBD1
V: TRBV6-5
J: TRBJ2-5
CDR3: CASSYGQAEYETQYF
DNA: TGTGCCAGCAGTTACGGACAGGCAGAATATGAGACCCAGTACTTC

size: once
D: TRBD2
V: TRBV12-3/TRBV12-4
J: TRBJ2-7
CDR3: CASSRTSSYEQYF
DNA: TGTGCCAGCAGCCGGACTAGCAGCTACGAGCAGTACTTC

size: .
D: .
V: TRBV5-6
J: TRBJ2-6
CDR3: CASSLQDTVSGANVLTF
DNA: TGTGCCAGCAGCCTACAGGATACGGTTTCTGGGGCCAACGTCCTGACTTTC

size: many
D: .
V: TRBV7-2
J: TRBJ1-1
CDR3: CASSRGAPQAFF
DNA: TGTGCCAGCAGCCGGGGGGCACCACAAGCTTTCTTT

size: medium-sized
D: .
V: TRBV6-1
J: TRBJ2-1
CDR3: CASSDKSEQFF
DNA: TGTGCCAGCAGTGACAAGAGTGAGCAGTTCTTC

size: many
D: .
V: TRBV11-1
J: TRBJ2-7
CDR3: CASSLVTETYEQYF
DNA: TGTGCCAGCAGCTTAGTTACCGAGACCTACGAGCAGTACTTC

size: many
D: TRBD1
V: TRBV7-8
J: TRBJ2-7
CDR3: CASSPRGQGIGEQYF
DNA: TGTGCCAGCAGCCCAAGGGGACAGGGTATAGGCGAGCAGTACTTC

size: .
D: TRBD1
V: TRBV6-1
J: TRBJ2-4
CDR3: CASRFRDSKNIQYF
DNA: TGTGCCAGCAGGTTCCGGGACAGTAAAAACATTCAGTACTTC

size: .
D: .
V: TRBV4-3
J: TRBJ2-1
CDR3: CASRGRGRLNEQFF
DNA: TGCGCCAGCAGAGGCCGGGGGCGACTCAATGAGCAGTTCTTC

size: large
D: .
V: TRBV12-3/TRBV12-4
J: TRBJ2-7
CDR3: CASSWMSGVYEQYF
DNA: TGTGCCAGCAGTTGGATGTCAGGGGTGTACGAGCAGTACTTC

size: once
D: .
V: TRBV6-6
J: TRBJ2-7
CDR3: CASSYGDKTYEQYF
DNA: TGTGCCAGCAGTTACGGGGACAAAACCTACGAGCAGTACTTC

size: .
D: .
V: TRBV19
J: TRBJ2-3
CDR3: CASSIYGSSTDTQYF
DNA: TGTGCCAGTAGTATTTACGGTTCTAGCACAGATACGCAGTATTTT

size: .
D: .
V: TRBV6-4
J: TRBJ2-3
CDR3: CASSDSVGEDTQYF
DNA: TGTGCCAGCAGTGACTCAGTAGGGGAAGATACGCAGTATTTT

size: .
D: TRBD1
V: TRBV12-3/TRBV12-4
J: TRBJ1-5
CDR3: CASSNQGASNQPQHF
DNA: TGTGCCAGCAGCAATCAGGGGGCAAGCAATCAGCCCCAGCATTTT

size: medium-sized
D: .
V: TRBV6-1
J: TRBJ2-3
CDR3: CASSEIRGADTQYF
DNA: TGTGCCAGCAGTGAAATAAGGGGGGCAGATACGCAGTATTTT

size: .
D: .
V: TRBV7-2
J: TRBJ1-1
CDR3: CASSLASTEAFF
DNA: TGTGCCAGCAGCTTAGCCAGCACTGAAGCTTTCTTT